These 29 T cell receptor beta chains came from one sample sequenced in a study of vaccination effects on CD4 cells after COVID-19. ViraFEST expansion of antigen-specific CD4+ T cells with viral peptide pools preceded sequencing. Isolation of CD4+ T cells took place after less than twelve days of culture. Of the BNT162b2 and mRNA-1273 vaccines, participants received two doses of one or the other. This table comes from immunoSEQ multiplex PCR, and its TCRdb copy is limited to in-frame clones, with some not included. The data contain about 59,000 clones, under 80% of them singletons. Antigens of these TCRs are unknown. Material: CD4+ T cells from PBMCs cultured with HCoV-OC43 spike peptides, obtained after COVID-19 vaccination. Documented subset: HCoV-OC43 spike overlapping peptide pool stimulation. The receptors stem from a human donor who received a COVID-19 vaccine.

The chain combines TRBV15 with TRBJ2-3; possible D gene TRBD2, 6 bases. The V and J ends lost 3 bases and 3 bases respectively, with 10 bases between them. Germline V gene lookup returns CDR1 LNHNV and CDR2 YYDKDF (reference sequence). This CDR3 comprises 14 residues. The CDR3 region is CATSRSSGTDTQYF. The DNA of the CDR3 is TGTGCCACCAGCAGGAGTAGCGGTACAGATACGCAGTATTTT.

The chain employs TRBV9 and TRBJ2-5; 7 nucleotides line up with TRBD2. CDR1 and CDR2 from the germline V gene are SGDLS and YYNGEE. The V gene end was trimmed by 4 bases and the J gene end by 5 bases; junction bases not matched to a gene: 2. The CDR3 has 12 residues. CDR3: CASSPGGETQYF. The CDR3 DNA reads TGTGCCAGCAGCCCCGGGGGGGAGACCCAGTACTTC.

The chain employs TRBV15 and TRBJ2-6; D is perhaps TRBD2 (6 bases). The CDR3 length is 17 residues. The V gene lost 1 base and the J gene lost 0 bases, with 10 bases spanning the gap. Germline CDR1 is LNHNV and CDR2 is YYDKDF (reference sequence). CDR3 sequence reads: CATSRGRVRSGANVLTF. CDR3 nucleotide sequence: TGTGCCACCAGCAGAGGGAGGGTCCGCTCTGGGGCCAACGTCCTGACTTTC.

The chain uses TRBV12-5 and TRBJ2-7; tentatively, D is TRBD1 or TRBD2 (5 bases each). Germline V gene sequence: CDR1 LGHNT, CDR2 FRNRAP. CDR3 size: 13 residues. Trimming left V 5 bases short and J 6 bases short, with 14 bases between. The CDR3 DNA is TGTGCTAGTGGTGCCGGGACGGTAACCGAGCAGTACGTC. Its protein product is CASGAGTVTEQYV.

This clone turned up a few times. The V call is TRBV2, the J call TRBJ1-1; TRBD1 aligns across 10 bases. The CDR3 runs 14 residues. Germline-derived CDR1 and CDR2 are SNHLY and FYNNEI. Trimming took 5 bases from V and 5 from J; bases not matched to a gene: 5. The chain's CDR3 is CASSPTGGGTEAFF. Here the CDR3 DNA reads TGTGCCAGCAGTCCGACAGGGGGCGGAACTGAAGCTTTCTTT.

This clone was picked up a small number of times. This chain connects TRBV12-5 to TRBJ1-4, with TRBD1 identical over 8 bases. This CDR3 comprises 14 residues. J was trimmed by 7 bases and V by 7 bases; bases with no gene match: 8. CDR1 is LGHNT, CDR2 FRNRAP, per germline. The CDR3 region has the DNA TGTGCTAGTGCTCCAGGGGGCGACGGTGAAAAACTGTTTTTT. Protein product: CASAPGGDGEKLFF.

V and J are TRBV6-2 or TRBV6-3 and TRBJ1-3; 8 bases line up with TRBD1. V lost 5 bases, J lost 0 bases, and 6 bases stayed unmatched. The germline V gene has CDR1 MNHEY and CDR2 SVGEGT. CDR3 size: 16 residues. The CDR3: CASSPRGPVSGNTIYF. The CDR3 DNA reads TGTGCCAGCAGTCCCAGGGGGCCGGTCTCTGGAAACACCATATATTTT.

This clone was picked up a small number of times. J is TRBJ1-4 and V is TRBV9; TRBD1 is a possible D gene (5 bases). CDR3 length: 15 amino acids. The germline V gene encodes CDR1 SGDLS and CDR2 YYNGEE. V was shortened by 3 bases and J by 12 bases, with 21 bases between the two germline ends. CDR3 region: CASSAFRGVGEQLFF. In nucleotides, the CDR3 is TGTGCCAGCAGCGCCTTTCGGGGGGTGGGCGAACAACTGTTTTTT.

The chain recombines TRBV2 with TRBJ1-5; 8 bases are a match to TRBD1. Germline trimming cut 7 bases from V and 3 bases from J; bases unmatched to any gene: 2. Germline V gene lookup returns CDR1 SNHLY and CDR2 FYNNEI. This CDR3 is 13 amino acids long. DNA of the CDR3: TGTGCCAGCATGGGACAGGCCAATCAGCCCCAGCATTTT. Protein: CASMGQANQPQHF.

This clone was counted a single time. V gene TRBV5-4 combines with J gene TRBJ2-3; no reliable D call. The CDR3 length is 14 residues. The V end lost 0 bases, the J end lost 4 bases, and 9 bases lay between the germline ends. CDR1 SGHNT and CDR2 YYREEE come from the germline V gene (reference sequence). The CDR3 nucleotides read TGTGCCAGCAGCTTGGGAGATAGCTCAGATACGCAGTATTTT. It yields the protein CASSLGDSSDTQYF.

The rearrangement links TRBV24-1 to TRBJ1-5; a possible D gene is TRBD1 (6 bases). The V end was cut by 5 bases, the J end by 2 bases, with 12 bases between. CDR1 is KGHDR, CDR2 SFDVKD, per germline. This CDR3 is 15 amino acids long. The CDR3 reads CATSATGGGNQPQHF. The CDR3 nucleotides are TGTGCCACCAGTGCGACAGGTGGAGGCAATCAGCCCCAGCATTTT.

J is TRBJ1-5 and V is TRBV5-5; D is uncertain. V lost 0 bases and J lost 6, with 7 bases in between. The CDR3 runs to 13 residues. CDR1 SGHKS and CDR2 YYEKEE come from the germline V gene (reference sequence). CDR3: CASSLVSSQPQHF. The CDR3 nucleotides are TGTGCCAGCAGCTTGGTATCATCTCAGCCCCAGCATTTT.

The chain has TRBV5-8 and TRBJ1-6, with D possibly matching TRBD1 (6 bases). CDR3 length: 14 residues. Germline V lookup: CDR1 SGHTS, CDR2 YDEGEE. V was trimmed by 0 bases and J by 8 bases, leaving 9 bases between them. This chain's CDR3 is CASSLGTDYSPLHF. For the CDR3, the DNA is TGTGCCAGCAGCTTGGGGACAGACTATTCACCCCTCCACTTT.

The chain is built from TRBV7-2 and TRBJ1-2; D might be TRBD1 (6 bases). The V and J ends lost 5 bases and 4 bases respectively, with 11 bases between them. Germline CDR1 and CDR2: SGHTA and FQGNSA. This CDR3 comprises 13 residues. The CDR3 loop is CASSLTGPYGYTF. The CDR3 bases are TGTGCCAGCAGCCTGACAGGTCCCTATGGCTACACCTTC.

V usage is TRBV18 and J usage is TRBJ1-1; D possibly corresponds to TRBD1 (6 bases). Germline V gene data show CDR1 as KGHSH and CDR2 as LQKENI. V lost 3 bases and J lost 5, with 13 bases in between. The CDR3 contains 14 residues. The CDR3 bases are TGTGCCAGCTCACCCAACAGGGATCGAACTGAAGCTTTCTTT. It encodes CASSPNRDRTEAFF.

The chain combines TRBV6-4 with TRBJ2-7; TRBD1 matches at 7 bases. The CDR3 has 13 residues. V gave up 7 bases and J gave up 4 bases; unmatched junction bases: 7. Germline V CDR1 and CDR2: MRHNA, SNTAGT. DNA of the CDR3: TGTGCCAGCAATCAGGGACAGCTATACGAGCAGTACGTC. It encodes CASNQGQLYEQYV.

This clone has just a few counts. The chain recombines TRBV24-1 with TRBJ1-2, with D hard to call. Trimming removed 2 bases from V and 1 base from J, with 4 bases in between. The germline gives CDR1 KGHDR, CDR2 SFDVKD. CDR3 length: 13 amino acids. CDR3 amino acids: CATSDSVNYGYTF. CDR3 sequence (DNA): TGTGCCACCAGTGATTCCGTTAACTATGGCTACACCTTC.

The chain couples TRBV7-2 to TRBJ1-5; 7 bases align to TRBD1. Germline V lookup: CDR1 SGHTA, CDR2 FQGNSA. This CDR3 contains 15 residues. The J segment lost 4 bases and the V segment lost 0 bases, leaving 3 bases of the junction unmatched. The CDR3 DNA reads TGTGCCAGCAGCTTAGCTGGACAGGTTAATCAGCCCCAGCATTTT. Translated, it gives CASSLAGQVNQPQHF.

V gene TRBV6-1 combines with J gene TRBJ2-5; 9 bases line up with TRBD1. CDR1 and CDR2 from the germline V gene are MNHNS and SASEGT. The ends lost 4 bases at V and 5 bases at J; junction bases unmatched: 14. This CDR3 region has 17 residues. CDR3 DNA sequence: TGTGCCAGCAGTGTGGGTCCGGGACAGGGACGTCTTGAGACCCAGTACTTC. This sequence encodes CASSVGPGQGRLETQYF.

V gene TRBV7-9 combines with J gene TRBJ1-2, with a tentative D call TRBD1 (6 bases). Germline V gives CDR1 SEHNR, CDR2 FQNEAQ (reference sequence). The CDR3 covers 13 residues. Trimming took off 5 bases at V and 4 bases at J, with 11 bases between the two ends. The CDR3 bases are TGTGCCAGCAGCCCACAGGGAGCCTATGGCTACACCTTC. Its protein is CASSPQGAYGYTF.

The V call is TRBV19, the J call TRBJ1-2, with D possibly TRBD1 on 6 matching bases. Germline V gene lookup returns CDR1 LNHDA and CDR2 SQIVND (reference sequence). The CDR3 is 16 residues long. V was shortened by 3 bases and J by 2 bases, with 16 bases between the two germline ends. CDR3 sequence reads: CASSIRTASVNYGYTF. CDR3 nucleotides: TGTGCCAGTAGTATCCGGACAGCTAGCGTAAACTATGGCTACACCTTC.

This clone has only a few counts. The CDR3: CASSYSSRDYGYTF. The CDR3 coding sequence is TGTGCCAGCAGTTACTCGAGCAGAGACTATGGCTACACCTTC. The chain recombines TRBV6-6 with TRBJ1-2; no clear D. From germline, CDR1 is MNHNY and CDR2 SVGAGI (reference sequence). There are 14 residues in the CDR3. Trimming pared 0 bases from V and 3 bases from J, leaving 8 bases between.

The chain joins TRBV7-8 to TRBJ1-4; weak D call: TRBD1 (6 bases). The CDR3 totals 16 residues. Germline values: CDR1 SGHVS, CDR2 FQNEAQ. The germline V and J ends were trimmed by 2 bases and 9 bases, with 19 bases remaining between them. CDR3 nucleotide sequence: TGTGCCAGCAGCTTAACTCGGGACACTCGCCGAAAAAAACTGTTTTTT. This translates into CASSLTRDTRRKKLFF.

This clone occurred once. The chain carries TRBV29-1 and TRBJ2-5, with a tentative D call TRBD2 (5 bases). The CDR3 covers 13 residues. Trimming removed 2 bases from V and 1 base from J, with 8 bases in between. The V gene's germline CDR1 is SQVTM and CDR2 ANQGSEA. For the CDR3, the DNA is TGCAGCGTTGAACCGGGGTCCCAAGAGACCCAGTACTTC. The encoded protein is CSVEPGSQETQYF.

The rearrangement joins TRBV11-3 to TRBJ2-1; 7 bases map to TRBD1. Unmatched junction bases numbered 2, after V lost 0 bases and J lost 3 bases. CDR3 length: 15 residues. Germline CDR1 is SGHNT and CDR2 is YENEEA. CDR3: CASSLDNRGYNEQFF. DNA for the CDR3: TGTGCCAGCAGCTTAGATAACAGGGGCTACAATGAGCAGTTCTTC.

This clone was observed a handful of times. The J gene is TRBJ1-6, the V gene TRBV5-6; tentatively, D is TRBD1 (5 bases). Per germline, CDR1 SGHDT and CDR2 YYEEEE. Trimming stripped 1 base from V and 3 bases from J, with 8 bases between. CDR3 size: 15 residues. CDR3 in amino acids: CASSLNGGYNSPLHF. The CDR3 DNA is TGTGCCAGCAGCTTGAACGGGGGCTATAATTCACCCCTCCACTTT.

J is TRBJ2-2 and V is TRBV11-3; 9 bases are a match to TRBD1. J gave up 4 bases and V 0 bases, and 6 bases lay outside the gene matches. The germline V gene has CDR1 SGHNT and CDR2 YENEEA. The CDR3 is 17 residues long. CDR3 region: CASSLDFRDRVTGELFF. The CDR3 nucleotides read TGTGCCAGCAGCTTAGATTTCCGGGACAGGGTCACCGGGGAGCTGTTTTTT. Drawing the rest from reference TRBV11-3 and TRBJ2-2, the complete variable domain is EAGVVQSPRYKIIEKKQPVAFWCNPISGHNTLYWYLQNLGQGPELLIRYENEEAVDDSQLPKDRFSAERLKGVDSTLKIQPAELGDSAVYLCASSLDFRDRVTGELFFGEGSRLTVL.

This clone was counted a few times. The V gene is TRBV5-4, the J gene TRBJ2-3; possibly TRBD1 for D (5 bases). Germline loops: CDR1 SGHNT, CDR2 YYREEE (reference sequence). The CDR3 runs to 15 residues. V shed 4 bases and J shed 1 base, with 13 bases lying between them. As DNA, the CDR3 is TGTGCCAGCAGCGCTAATCAAGGGGGCACAGATACGCAGTATTTT. Translation gives CASSANQGGTDTQYF. The full variable domain, its missing parts supplied by reference TRBV5-4 and TRBJ2-3, is ETGVTQSPTHLIKTRGQQVTLRCSSQSGHNTVSWYQQALGQGPQFIFQYYREEENGRGNFPPRFSGLQFPNYSSELNVNALELDDSALYLCASSANQGGTDTQYFGPGTRLTVL.

V and J are TRBV18 and TRBJ1-5, with TRBD1 matching 7 bases. The ends lost 0 bases at V and 7 bases at J; junction bases unmatched: 9. The CDR3 consists of 16 residues. Germline assignment: CDR1 KGHSH and CDR2 LQKENI. Written as DNA, the CDR3 is TGTGCCAGCTCACCACCGGAGTCAGGGGGAGGGCAGCCCCAGCATTTT. The encoded protein is CASSPPESGGGQPQHF.